This TCR beta chain originates from a study of cytomegalovirus exposure and HLA in healthy donors. Overall study results and limits: Reports indicated that the classifier achieved high specificity and sensitivity in diagnosing cytomegalovirus status. According to a subsequent analysis, TCR clusters identified in the first cohort showed a tendency to co-occur across the 100 to 150 validation repertoires. The study flagged fewer than 200 TCR beta chains as cytomegalovirus-associated.

Assay: immunoSEQ multiplex PCR; the TCRdb copy retains only in-frame clones and omits some. The sample shows about 21,000 clones, approximately 96% of them seen only once. The CDR3 has 15 residues. V lost 7 bases and J lost 3, with 18 bases in between. Germline V gene lookup returns CDR1 LNHDA and CDR2 SQIVND (reference sequence). With regard to this clone: Its antigen is not known.

The origin of this receptor is a man aged 25 to 40 in good health and CMV-seropositive. The rearrangement uses TRBV19 and TRBJ1-2; D unclear. Sequenced input: PBMCs. Here the CDR3 reads CASNPTSLVDYGYTF. The DNA for the CDR3 is TGTGCCAGTAATCCTACCTCCCTTGTAGACTATGGCTACACCTTC.